This T cell receptor beta chain was sequenced for a study of shared clonotypes between healthy human individuals. Study-level information: Researchers assigned three CD4 naive, three CD4 memory, two CD8 naive and one CD8 memory plate to each donor.

Generated by immunoSEQ multiplex PCR, the TCRdb table keeps only in-frame clones and is missing some. The sample consists of about 2,100,000 clones, 85% to 95% of them appearing once. Positive CCR7 selection of CD45RO-negative cells yielded the naive CD8 cells, and terminally differentiated effector memory CD45RA+ cells were excluded. V was clipped by 2 bases and J by 4 bases, with 13 bases between them. The CDR3 has 14 residues. Germline V gene data show CDR1 as SGHDT and CDR2 as YYEEEE. The sequenced material came from naive CD8+ T cells from PBMCs. The TCR comes from a man younger than 30 in good health. Some clones in this sample may be carry-over from other donors' samples. The chain joins TRBV5-6 to TRBJ2-7; maybe TRBD1 (6 bases). CDR3 loop: CASSFGTRSYEQYF. DNA for the CDR3: TGTGCCAGCAGCTTCGGGACAAGGTCTTACGAGCAGTACTTC.